The 19 T cell receptor beta chains presented below share a single source sample, sequenced in a study of PD-1 blockade in classical Hodgkin lymphoma. Sequenced by immunoSEQ multiplex PCR; TCRdb stores in-frame clones only, minus some. The repertoire consists of about 27,000 clones, with about 91% occurring once and the leading ten covering about 7%. Brentuximab vedotin exposure varied, and every patient relapsed after autologous stem cell transplantation. PBMCs, once thawed, yielded CD8+ T cells isolated by magnetic negative selection. The sample consisted of CD8+ T cells from blood, taken at baseline. The receptors derive from a human donor with classical Hodgkin lymphoma.

There are a few counts of this clone. The rearrangement uses TRBV28 and TRBJ1-1; D gene unclear. The germline V gene encodes CDR1 MDHEN and CDR2 SYDVKM. The CDR3 totals 11 residues. V was clipped by 3 bases and J by 7 bases, with 6 bases between them. The CDR3 region has the DNA TGTGCCAGCAGTTTGATGGGTGAAGCTTTCTTT. It translates to CASSLMGEAFF.

This rearrangement joins TRBV6-1 to TRBJ2-7, with D possibly being TRBD1 (5 bases). Trimming took off 8 bases at V and 1 base at J, with 12 bases between the two ends. The CDR3 length is 13 residues. The germline V gene has CDR1 MNHNS and CDR2 SASEGT. As DNA, the CDR3 is TGTGCCAGCTCCTATCAGGGTTCCTACGAGCAGTACTTC. Protein: CASSYQGSYEQYF.

This CDR3 is CASSPYRGKNIQYF. In nucleotides, the CDR3 is TGTGCCAGCAGCCCTTATAGGGGCAAAAACATTCAGTACTTC. V is TRBV5-8 and J is TRBJ2-4; perhaps TRBD1 as D (5 bases). CDR3 size: 14 residues. V lost 4 bases, J lost 3 bases, and 11 bases lay in between. Germline V lookup: CDR1 SGHTS, CDR2 YDEGEE.

This chain connects TRBV6-1 to TRBJ2-5; the D is unclear. Trimming cost V 7 bases and J 0 bases, with 12 bases left between them. The CDR3 loop spans 14 amino acids. Germline CDR1 is MNHNS and CDR2 is SASEGT. The chain's CDR3 is CASISDPYQETQYF. The CDR3 DNA reads as TGTGCCAGCATTTCGGACCCGTACCAAGAGACCCAGTACTTC.

The J gene is TRBJ1-5, the V gene TRBV5-5, with unresolved D. V was trimmed by 5 bases and J by 1 base, leaving 13 bases between them. Germline CDR1 and CDR2: SGHKS and YYEKEE (reference sequence). This CDR3 has 15 residues. The DNA for the CDR3 is TGTGCCAGCAGGGTAGAAGGGCTGAGCAATCAGCCCCAGCATTTT. This encodes CASRVEGLSNQPQHF.

The count of this clone is one. The V gene is TRBV7-3, the J gene TRBJ1-2, with D possibly TRBD1 on 6 matching bases. Trimming cost V 2 bases and J 5 bases, with 15 bases left between them. This CDR3 contains 15 residues. Germline V gene lookup returns CDR1 SGHTA and CDR2 FQGTGA. CDR3 bases: TGTGCCAGCAGCTTAGGCGCGGGGGCAGGGTATGGCTACACCTTC. Its translation: CASSLGAGAGYGYTF.

The chain links TRBV7-9 to TRBJ2-5; no firm D call. Germline V gene sequence: CDR1 SEHNR, CDR2 FQNEAQ (reference sequence). Trimming removed 4 bases from V and 2 bases from J, with 17 bases in between. The CDR3 length is 16 residues. Here the CDR3 DNA reads TGTGCCAGCAGCTGGAGAGACACCGAATTACAAGAGACCCAGTACTTC. It translates to CASSWRDTELQETQYF.

The V gene is TRBV9, the J gene TRBJ1-5; D not resolved. This CDR3 has 15 amino acids. The germline gives CDR1 SGDLS, CDR2 YYNGEE. Deletions cut 1 base from V and 0 bases from J, with 8 bases between. The CDR3 DNA sequence: TGTGCCAGCAGCGTAAGCGGGAATAGCAATCAGCCCCAGCATTTT. This sequence encodes CASSVSGNSNQPQHF.

The V gene is TRBV5-1, the J gene TRBJ1-2; 8 bases are a match to TRBD1. Germline CDR1 is SGHRS and CDR2 is YFSETQ. The CDR3 consists of 16 residues. The trim removed 0 bases at V and 4 bases at J, leaving 8 bases unmatched. This CDR3 reads CASSLVGQEAIYGYTF. CDR3 DNA sequence: TGCGCCAGCAGCTTGGTGGGACAGGAAGCTATCTATGGCTACACCTTC.

The V gene is TRBV9, the J gene TRBJ1-1; D uncertain. Germline CDR1 is SGDLS and CDR2 is YYNGEE. The CDR3 is 10 residues long. V lost 1 base, J lost 11 bases, and 6 bases lay in between. CDR3 sequence (DNA): TGTGCCAGCAGCGTATTCCGTGCTTTCTTT. Translating gives CASSVFRAFF.

CDR3: CASSLSRTRRTDTQYF. The CDR3 region has the DNA TGTGCCAGCAGCTTGAGTCGGACTAGACGCACAGATACGCAGTATTTT. V usage is TRBV7-9 and J usage is TRBJ2-3; 7 positions match TRBD2. Per germline, CDR1 SEHNR and CDR2 FQNEAQ (reference sequence). This CDR3 has 16 residues. With 3 bases clipped from V and 1 base from J, the junction kept 7 bases outside the gene matches.

This chain uses TRBV19 with TRBJ2-7, with 7 bases aligning to TRBD2. After removal of 6 bases from V and 1 base from J, the junction contained 3 bases not matched to a gene. CDR3 size: 13 residues. Per the germline V gene, CDR1 is LNHDA and CDR2 is SQIVND (reference sequence). CDR3 amino acids: CASSTSASYEQYF. CDR3 nucleotide sequence: TGTGCCAGTAGCACTAGCGCTTCCTACGAGCAGTACTTC.

J is TRBJ2-7 and V is TRBV11-2; 7 bases are shared with TRBD2. The CDR3 extends over 14 amino acids. V shed 2 bases and J 3 bases; nucleotides not matched to a gene: 4. CDR1 and CDR2 (germline): SGHAT, FQNNGV. This CDR3 reads CASSLRLAVYEQYF. As DNA, the CDR3 is TGTGCCAGCAGCTTACGACTAGCAGTCTACGAGCAGTACTTC.

V and J are TRBV28 and TRBJ1-5; D not resolved. Trimming took 3 bases from V and 6 from J, leaving 6 bases between them. Germline lookup yields CDR1 MDHEN and CDR2 SYDVKM. The CDR3 has 12 amino acids. DNA of the CDR3: TGTGCCAGCAGTTTTAACTCTCAGCCCCAGCATTTT. This codes for CASSFNSQPQHF. The whole variable domain, filled in from reference TRBV28 and TRBJ1-5, reads DVKVTQSSRYLVKRTGEKVFLECVQDMDHENMFWYRQDPGLGLRLIYFSYDVKMKEKGDIPEGYSVSREKKERFSLILESASTNQTSMYLCASSFNSQPQHFGDGTRLSIL.

The chain combines TRBV28 with TRBJ1-4; 7 bases map to TRBD1. This CDR3 spans 14 amino acids. CDR1 is MDHEN, CDR2 SYDVKM, per germline. The J segment lost 4 bases and the V segment lost 3 bases, leaving 2 bases of the junction unmatched. DNA of the CDR3: TGTGCCAGCAGTTTGACAGGGTTTAATGAAAAACTGTTTTTT. The encoded protein is CASSLTGFNEKLFF.

The chain joins TRBV6-5 to TRBJ1-1; the D is unclear. There are 12 residues in the CDR3. V was trimmed by 6 bases and J by 1 base, leaving 6 bases between them. Germline values: CDR1 MNHEY, CDR2 SVGAGI. CDR3 sequence: CASRTTNTEAFF. CDR3 nucleotide sequence: TGTGCCAGCAGGACAACGAACACTGAAGCTTTCTTT.

This chain's CDR3 is CASSYFLGDSAQPQHF. The CDR3, as DNA: TGTGCCAGCAGTTACTTTTTAGGGGACAGCGCTCAGCCCCAGCATTTT. The gene calls are TRBV6-6 and TRBJ1-5; 7 positions match TRBD1. The length of the CDR3 is 16 residues. J was trimmed by 6 bases and V by 1 base; bases with no gene match: 9. The germline gives CDR1 MNHNY, CDR2 SVGAGI (reference sequence).

The chain combines TRBV2 with TRBJ2-7, with 9 bases fitting TRBD1. V gave up 5 bases and J gave up 3 bases; unmatched junction bases: 5. The CDR3 contains 14 residues. Germline CDR1 is SNHLY and CDR2 is FYNNEI. The DNA of the CDR3 is TGTGCCAGCAGTTCCCGGACAGGGGTCTACGAGCAGTACTTC. As protein: CASSSRTGVYEQYF. The variable domain in full, completed from reference TRBV2 and TRBJ2-7, reads EPEVTQTPSHQVTQMGQEVILRCVPISNHLYFYWYRQILGQKVEFLVSFYNNEISEKSEIFDDQFSVERPDGSNFTLKIRSTKLEDSAMYFCASSSRTGVYEQYFGPGTRLTVT.

The chain links TRBV2 to TRBJ1-1; D not resolved. The CDR3 totals 13 residues. V lost 5 bases, J lost 1 base, and 8 bases lay in between. From germline, CDR1 is SNHLY and CDR2 FYNNEI. The CDR3 DNA is TGTGCCAGCAGTTTTACAGAGAACACTGAAGCTTTCTTT. This sequence encodes CASSFTENTEAFF.